This T cell receptor beta chain was sequenced during a study of a mutant IDH1 vaccine in newly diagnosed glioma. On the study more broadly: Vaccinations were initiated 4-6 weeks following radiotherapy alone, or were given together with temozolomide cycles. Radiotherapy, temozolomide, or both had been given previously, and both were given to most. Study results and caveats: Among top peripheral T cell clonotypes, changes seemed unrelated to pseudoprogression. Evidence of vaccine-induced immune responses was documented in 85% to 95% of patients.

The time point is: week 23, last vaccination. It was 300 ug of mutant IDH1 20-mer peptide that made up each vaccine dose, given with topical imiquimod. This clone has only a few counts. What it binds is not known. CDR3 length: 13 amino acids. CDR1 and CDR2 (germline): SGHAT, FQNNGV. Between the trimmed V and J ends, which lost 2 bases and 5 bases, there was a span of 7 bases. The repertoire was sequenced with immunoSEQ multiplex PCR; TCRdb's copy has only in-frame clones and lacks some. The sample consists of 20,000 to 25,000 clones, roughly 78% of them appearing once. The TCR sequence derives from a man aged 30-40 years with glioma. The V call is TRBV11-2, the J call TRBJ1-5; D not resolved. The sample was PBMCs, taken from a glioma patient whose treatment included an IDH1 peptide vaccine. CDR3 amino acids: CASSLWYDQPQHF. CDR3 coding DNA: TGTGCCAGCAGCTTATGGTACGATCAGCCCCAGCATTTT.